This is a list of T cell receptor beta chains from one sample in a study of blood T cell repertoires in COVID-19. Using immunoSEQ multiplex PCR, the repertoire was profiled, and TCRdb retains in-frame clones only, with some absent. The data show more than 200,000 clones, with just over 85% seen just once and more than 9% held by the top ten. Source material: peripheral blood. These receptors came from a man aged 50 or older with COVID-19, enrolled during active disease. Both conserved end residues are part of each CDR3. Each record gives: D gene, clone size, V gene, J gene, CDR3 DNA, CDR3 protein. D genes are given only for firm matches. Clone size is stated in some rows and not others, as once, few, many or a class when expanded.

D: -
size: -
V: TRBV5-5
J: TRBJ1-5
DNA: TGTGCCAGCAGCTTGTGGGGCTTCAATCAGCCCCAGCATTTT
CDR3: CASSLWGFNQPQHF

D: -
size: once
V: TRBV4-1
J: TRBJ1-2
DNA: TGCGCCAGCAGCCAAGATTGGCCAGGGGTAAACAATGGCTACACCTTC
CDR3: CASSQDWPGVNNGYTF

D: TRBD1
size: -
V: TRBV7-9
J: TRBJ1-6
DNA: TGTGCCAGCAGCCCGGACAGGGCAAATTCACCCCTCCACTTT
CDR3: CASSPDRANSPLHF

D: -
size: -
V: TRBV27
J: TRBJ2-2
DNA: TGTGCCAGCTCCGGCGGGCTAGCGATCGGGGAGCTGTTTTTT
CDR3: CASSGGLAIGELFF

D: -
size: once
V: TRBV7-2
J: TRBJ2-7
DNA: TGTGCCAGCAGCCCTAGACAGACTAGATACGAGCAGTACTTC
CDR3: CASSPRQTRYEQYF

D: -
size: -
V: TRBV13
J: TRBJ2-1
DNA: TGTGCCAGCACCTCCACGAGGGACTCCTCCTACAATGAGCAGTTCTTC
CDR3: CASTSTRDSSYNEQFF

D: -
size: -
V: TRBV19
J: TRBJ2-7
DNA: TGTGCCAGTAAGGAGGGCCTGGAGGGCTACGAGCAGTACTTC
CDR3: CASKEGLEGYEQYF

D: TRBD2
size: -
V: TRBV19
J: TRBJ2-2
DNA: TGTGCCAGTAGCCCCCCTAGCGGGAGGAACACCGGGGAGCTGTTTTTT
CDR3: CASSPPSGRNTGELFF

D: -
size: -
V: TRBV21-1
J: TRBJ1-5
DNA: TGTGCCAGCAGCGGGGGAGGCACAGGGGAATGTCAGCCCCAGCATTTT
CDR3: CASSGGGTGECQPQHF

D: TRBD2
size: -
V: TRBV2
J: TRBJ2-1
DNA: TGTGCCAGCAGTGAAAGTGGGGCACTAGCGGAACCTTACAATGAGCAGTTCTTC
CDR3: CASSESGALAEPYNEQFF

D: TRBD1
size: -
V: TRBV11-2
J: TRBJ1-3
DNA: TGTGCCAGCAACCGGGACAGGGGATCTGGAAACACCATATATTTT
CDR3: CASNRDRGSGNTIYF

D: -
size: -
V: TRBV19
J: TRBJ1-1
DNA: TGTGCCAGTAGTCCCGGGACATTTCCGAACACTGAAGCTTTCTTT
CDR3: CASSPGTFPNTEAFF

D: -
size: -
V: TRBV3-1/TRBV3-2
J: TRBJ2-7
DNA: TGTGCCAGCAGCCAAGACCGTAGCGGTTTCACCTACGAGCAGTACTTC
CDR3: CASSQDRSGFTYEQYF

D: -
size: -
V: TRBV5-1
J: TRBJ2-5
DNA: TGCGCCAGCAGCTTGGGGACAGCTGCGGAGACCCAGTACTTC
CDR3: CASSLGTAAETQYF

D: TRBD2
size: once
V: TRBV11-2
J: TRBJ2-4
DNA: TGTGCCAGCAGCCCACCCGGGGGGGCCAAAAACATTCAGTACTTC
CDR3: CASSPPGGAKNIQYF

D: TRBD1
size: -
V: TRBV30
J: TRBJ1-2
DNA: TGTGCCTGGAATGAGGGGGCGGTGAACTATGGCTACACCTTC
CDR3: CAWNEGAVNYGYTF

D: TRBD1
size: -
V: TRBV6-5
J: TRBJ1-2
DNA: TGTGCCAGCAGTTACCAGACAGGGGCCTATGGCTACACCTTC
CDR3: CASSYQTGAYGYTF

D: -
size: -
V: TRBV24-1
J: TRBJ1-3
DNA: TGTGCCACCAGTGACCACCAGGGGAACTCTGGAAACACCATATATTTT
CDR3: CATSDHQGNSGNTIYF

D: TRBD1
size: -
V: TRBV6-5
J: TRBJ2-2
DNA: TGTGCCAGTCGACGACAGGGAGAGTATCGGGAGCTGTTTTTT
CDR3: CASRRQGEYRELFF

D: -
size: -
V: TRBV30
J: TRBJ2-1
DNA: TGTGCCTGGACCATGACAGGTAAAAATGAGCAGTTCTTC
CDR3: CAWTMTGKNEQFF

D: -
size: -
V: TRBV27
J: TRBJ2-2
DNA: TGTGCCAGCAGTTCCTGGACCGGAGGGCACACCGGGGAGCTGTTTTTT
CDR3: CASSSWTGGHTGELFF

D: TRBD2
size: -
V: TRBV4-1
J: TRBJ2-5
DNA: TGCGCCAGCAGCCAAGATAGGGGACTAGTGGGGGAGACCCAGTACTTC
CDR3: CASSQDRGLVGETQYF

D: -
size: -
V: TRBV20-1
J: TRBJ2-4
DNA: TGCAGTGCCGAGAGTAAAAACATTCAGTACTTC
CDR3: CSAESKNIQYF

D: TRBD1
size: -
V: TRBV15
J: TRBJ2-2
DNA: TGTGCCACCAGCAGTGACAGGGGGCACGCCGGGGAGCTGTTTTTT
CDR3: CATSSDRGHAGELFF

D: -
size: -
V: TRBV5-6
J: TRBJ1-4
DNA: TGTGCCAGCAGCTTGGGACAGACCAGTTTCGGAAAACTGTTTTTT
CDR3: CASSLGQTSFGKLFF

D: -
size: -
V: TRBV12-3/TRBV12-4
J: TRBJ2-1
DNA: TGTGCCAGCAGCTCGGGACTTTACAATGAGCAGTTCTTC
CDR3: CASSSGLYNEQFF

D: -
size: -
V: TRBV20-1
J: TRBJ2-2
DNA: TGCAGTGCTAGTCCGGAGGGGGGGGAGCTGTTTTTT
CDR3: CSASPEGGELFF

D: TRBD2
size: -
V: TRBV6-5
J: TRBJ2-3
DNA: TGTGCCAGCAACCTAGCGGGAGGTAGAGATACGCAGTATTTT
CDR3: CASNLAGGRDTQYF

D: -
size: -
V: TRBV14
J: TRBJ2-7
DNA: TGTGCCAGCAGCCAAAATGGGGGCTGGTCGGAGCAGTACTTC
CDR3: CASSQNGGWSEQYF

D: TRBD1
size: -
V: TRBV7-2
J: TRBJ1-6
DNA: TGTGCCAGCAGCACCGGACAGGGCTCCTATAATTCACCCCTCCACTTT
CDR3: CASSTGQGSYNSPLHF

D: TRBD1
size: -
V: TRBV2
J: TRBJ2-2
DNA: TGTGCCAGCGGCCGGGACAGGGACACCGGGGAGCTGTTTTTT
CDR3: CASGRDRDTGELFF

D: -
size: -
V: TRBV19
J: TRBJ1-3
DNA: TGTGCCAGTAGTGGCGGGTACTCTGGAAACACCATATATTTT
CDR3: CASSGGYSGNTIYF

D: TRBD1
size: once
V: TRBV6-5
J: TRBJ2-3
DNA: TGTGCCAGCAGTTACTCGCCAGGGGGTCTCGCAGATACGCAGTATTTT
CDR3: CASSYSPGGLADTQYF

D: -
size: -
V: TRBV5-6
J: TRBJ1-3
DNA: TGTGCCAGCACTTATAGCAGAGGAAACACCATATATTTT
CDR3: CASTYSRGNTIYF

D: -
size: -
V: TRBV20-1
J: TRBJ1-5
DNA: TGCAGTGCTAGTTGGCAGTCCAATCAGCCCCAGCATTTT
CDR3: CSASWQSNQPQHF

D: -
size: -
V: TRBV5-5
J: TRBJ2-2
DNA: TGTGCCAGCACCTCATCGGGATTCAACACCGGGGAGCTGTTTTTT
CDR3: CASTSSGFNTGELFF

D: -
size: -
V: TRBV28
J: TRBJ2-7
DNA: TGTGCCAGTCTGAGGACAGCTACCTACGAGCAGTACTTC
CDR3: CASLRTATYEQYF

D: -
size: -
V: TRBV10-3
J: TRBJ2-7
DNA: TGTGCCATCAGTGAGAATATGGGGCGAGGCGAGCAGTACTTC
CDR3: CAISENMGRGEQYF

D: -
size: -
V: TRBV28
J: TRBJ1-2
DNA: TGTGCCAGCAGTCCCCCAGGGAATGGCTATGGCTACACCTTC
CDR3: CASSPPGNGYGYTF

D: -
size: -
V: TRBV21-1
J: TRBJ2-2
DNA: TGTGCCAGCAGCAAAGTCCGGCAGGCCATCCCAAATGCCGGGGAGCTGTTTTTT
CDR3: CASSKVRQAIPNAGELFF

D: -
size: -
V: TRBV6-5
J: TRBJ2-5
DNA: TGTGCCAGCAGTTACACACAGGGACAAGAGACCCAGTACTTC
CDR3: CASSYTQGQETQYF

D: -
size: -
V: TRBV5-1
J: TRBJ2-7
DNA: TGCGCCAGCAGCTTTCCCCGGGACTCAGCCTACGAGCAGTACTTC
CDR3: CASSFPRDSAYEQYF

D: -
size: few
V: TRBV6-1
J: TRBJ2-5
DNA: TGTGCCAGCAGTCCCCGGGACCAAGAGACCCAGTACTTC
CDR3: CASSPRDQETQYF

D: -
size: -
V: TRBV21-1
J: TRBJ2-7
DNA: TGTGCCAGCAGCAAAGGGCTAGCGGGAAACTCCTACGAGCAGTACTTC
CDR3: CASSKGLAGNSYEQYF

D: -
size: -
V: TRBV6-2/TRBV6-3
J: TRBJ2-3
DNA: TGTGCCAGCAGTTTCGGGGAGGATAGCACAGATACGCAGTATTTT
CDR3: CASSFGEDSTDTQYF

D: -
size: -
V: TRBV7-2
J: TRBJ2-5
DNA: TGTGCCAGCAGCCCCTACGGGGAGACCCAGTACTTC
CDR3: CASSPYGETQYF

D: TRBD1
size: -
V: TRBV5-1
J: TRBJ1-6
DNA: TGCGCCAGCAGCTTGGGGACAGGGGGAAATTCACCCCTCCACTTT
CDR3: CASSLGTGGNSPLHF

D: -
size: -
V: TRBV5-1
J: TRBJ1-2
DNA: TGCGCCAGCAGCTTGGACAGTGACTATGGCTACACCTTC
CDR3: CASSLDSDYGYTF

D: TRBD1
size: -
V: TRBV7-2
J: TRBJ2-3
DNA: TGTGCCAGCAGCTTAGAAACAAGTCGCAGACAGGGGGGCACAGATACGCAGTATTTT
CDR3: CASSLETSRRQGGTDTQYF

D: -
size: -
V: TRBV5-1
J: TRBJ2-1
DNA: TGCGCCAGCAGCGCCGGGGTGGCCGCGAGCTCCTACAATGAGCAGTTCTTC
CDR3: CASSAGVAASSYNEQFF

D: -
size: -
V: TRBV6-2/TRBV6-3
J: TRBJ1-1
DNA: TGTGCCAGCAGTACCTCAGGAGGGATGGCTTTCTTT
CDR3: CASSTSGGMAFF

D: TRBD1
size: -
V: TRBV6-2/TRBV6-3
J: TRBJ2-1
DNA: TGTGCCAGCAGTTACTCGAGCAGGGGGCCCTACAATGAGCAGTTCTTC
CDR3: CASSYSSRGPYNEQFF

D: TRBD1
size: once
V: TRBV19
J: TRBJ1-1
DNA: TGTGCCAGTAGTGTGGGACAGGGGGCGTCTTCAGCTTTCTTT
CDR3: CASSVGQGASSAFF

D: -
size: few
V: TRBV15
J: TRBJ1-5
DNA: TGTGCCACCAGCGGAGGCGGGAGCAATCAGCCCCAGCATTTT
CDR3: CATSGGGSNQPQHF

D: TRBD1
size: -
V: TRBV7-3
J: TRBJ2-1
DNA: TGTGCCAGCAGTATGACCGGGACAGGGGTTAATGAGCAGTTCTTC
CDR3: CASSMTGTGVNEQFF